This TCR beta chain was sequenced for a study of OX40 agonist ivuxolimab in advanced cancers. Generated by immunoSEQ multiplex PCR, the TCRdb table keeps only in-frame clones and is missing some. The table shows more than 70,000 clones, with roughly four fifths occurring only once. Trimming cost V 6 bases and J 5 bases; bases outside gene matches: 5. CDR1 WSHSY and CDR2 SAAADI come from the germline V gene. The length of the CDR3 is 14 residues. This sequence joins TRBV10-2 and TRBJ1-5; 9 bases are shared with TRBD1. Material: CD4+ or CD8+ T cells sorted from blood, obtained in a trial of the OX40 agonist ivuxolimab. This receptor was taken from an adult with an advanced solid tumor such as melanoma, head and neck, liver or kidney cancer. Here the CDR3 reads CASSARTGDQPQHF. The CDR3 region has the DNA TGCGCCAGCAGCGCTCGGACAGGGGATCAGCCCCAGCATTTT.